One sample yielded the 32 T cell receptor beta chains listed below, sequenced in a study of early T cells in non-severe SARS-CoV-2 infection. MiXCR, applied by TCRdb to the 5' RACE reads, yields one record per CDR3 protein. The sample has about 52,000 distinct CDR3 sequences, around 10% seen once. Sequenced sample: whole blood. The receptors originated from an adult who was a healthcare worker with PCR-confirmed SARS-CoV-2 infection or an uninfected control (not recorded which).

This clonotype came up many times. The chain links TRBV28 to TRBJ2-1; TRBD2 aligns across 13 bases. The V gene end was trimmed by 4 bases and the J gene end by 7 bases; junction bases not matched to a gene: 13. There are 18 residues in the CDR3. Germline V gene lookup returns CDR1 MDHEN and CDR2 SYDVKM. CDR3 bases: TGTGCCAGCAGTTCCCCCCGTACTAGCGGGAGGGCCGGAAATGAGCAGTTCTTC. It is translated as CASSSPRTSGRAGNEQFF.

The rearrangement joins TRBV29-1 to TRBJ2-6; no firm D call. This CDR3 spans 14 amino acids. The germline gives CDR1 SQVTM, CDR2 ANQGSEA. Trimming cost V 4 bases and J 0 bases, with 7 bases left between them. The CDR3 loop reads CSVVVTSGANVLTF. As DNA, the CDR3 is TGCAGCGTTGTCGTTACCTCTGGGGCCAACGTCCTGACTTTC.

This clonotype was recorded at least ten times. The chain joins TRBV7-3 to TRBJ2-2; D ambiguous. The germline V gene has CDR1 SGHTA and CDR2 FQGTGA. V shed 5 bases and J shed 1 base, with 5 bases lying between them. The CDR3 covers 13 residues. The CDR3 DNA reads TGTGCCAGCAGCATCCGGAACACCGGGGAGCTGTTTTTT. It yields the protein CASSIRNTGELFF.

The CDR3 sequence is CASSGGQGNSPLHF. The CDR3 DNA reads TGTGCCAGCAGCGGGGGACAGGGTAATTCACCCCTCCACTTT. This sequence joins TRBV12-3 or TRBV12-4 and TRBJ1-6; 9 nucleotides match TRBD1. The CDR3 loop spans 14 amino acids. V lost 6 bases, J lost 6 bases, and 3 bases stayed unmatched.

This clonotype came up many times. The chain combines TRBV20-1 with TRBJ2-7; 8 bases are a match to TRBD2. The CDR3 spans 14 residues. CDR1 DFQATT and CDR2 SNEGSKA come from the germline V gene (reference sequence). Losses at the gene ends were 1 base for V and 3 bases for J; bases not matched to a gene: 5. For the CDR3, the DNA is TGCAGTGCTAGAGCGGCGGGAGGAGGCTACGAGCAGTACTTC. Translating it yields CSARAAGGGYEQYF.

The J gene is TRBJ2-5, the V gene TRBV11-3; maybe TRBD1 (5 bases). CDR1 is SGHNT, CDR2 YENEEA, per germline. The CDR3 runs 13 residues. The V and J ends lost 6 bases and 5 bases respectively, with 13 bases between them. In DNA, the CDR3 is TGTGCCAGCAGTCCTGACAGTTCCGAGACCCAGTACTTC. Translation: CASSPDSSETQYF.

This clonotype was counted at least ten times. This chain joins TRBV20-1 and TRBJ2-1; TRBD2 is a possible D gene (5 bases). Germline CDR1 is DFQATT and CDR2 is SNEGSKA (reference sequence). Trimming cost V 2 bases and J 0 bases, with 11 bases left between them. This CDR3 spans 15 amino acids. The CDR3 loop is CSARSSGSSYNEQFF. The DNA of the CDR3 is TGCAGTGCTAGATCATCGGGGAGCTCCTACAATGAGCAGTTCTTC.

V and J are TRBV5-1 and TRBJ1-1, with 10 bases lining up with TRBD1. J lost 2 bases, V lost 3 bases, and 4 bases had no gene match. The CDR3 consists of 15 residues. Germline assignment: CDR1 SGHRS and CDR2 YFSETQ. The CDR3 loop reads CASSWRTGGNTEAFF. In nucleotides, the CDR3 is TGCGCCAGCAGCTGGAGGACAGGGGGAAACACTGAAGCTTTCTTT.

This clonotype has at least ten counts. The rearrangement joins TRBV6-1 to TRBJ2-7, with 11 bases aligning to TRBD1. The CDR3 extends over 15 amino acids. CDR1 is MNHNS, CDR2 SASEGT, per germline. V gave up 5 bases and J gave up 4 bases; unmatched junction bases: 7. The DNA of the CDR3 is TGTGCCAGCAGTTACGGACAGGGGGCACGGTACGAGCAGTACTTC. Its protein product is CASSYGQGARYEQYF.

The CDR3: CASSLHIVGQGQTDTQYF. CDR3 nucleotides: TGCGCCAGCAGCCTCCATATCGTCGGACAGGGGCAAACAGATACGCAGTATTTT. The V call is TRBV4-1, the J call TRBJ2-3; 9 bases are shared with TRBD1. Germline assignment: CDR1 MGHRA and CDR2 YSYEKL. The CDR3 has 18 amino acids. V dropped 4 bases and J dropped 3; count of bases not matched to a gene: 14.

This clonotype was detected a few times. The rearrangement uses TRBV11-2 and TRBJ2-7, with D uncertain. Per the germline V gene, CDR1 is SGHAT and CDR2 is FQNNGV. Trimming shortened V by 4 bases and J by 4 bases, and 11 bases separated the two germline ends. The CDR3 spans 13 residues. The CDR3 loop is CASSSPPGYEQYF. The CDR3 DNA is TGTGCCAGCAGCTCCCCCCCCGGTTACGAGCAGTACTTC.

This clonotype was found many times. The chain joins TRBV7-3 to TRBJ1-1; D perhaps matches TRBD1 (5 bases). The V gene lost 6 bases and the J gene lost 6 bases, with 23 bases spanning the gap. Germline V gives CDR1 SGHTA, CDR2 FQGTGA. The CDR3 contains 16 residues. The CDR3 protein is CASSSGPGTVISEAFF. The CDR3 nucleotides are TGTGCCAGCAGTTCAGGGCCCGGCACGGTGATCTCTGAAGCTTTCTTT.

This chain joins TRBV5-1 and TRBJ2-5; D possibly corresponds to TRBD2 (6 bases). The CDR3 covers 14 residues. Germline assignment: CDR1 SGHRS and CDR2 YFSETQ. Trimming removed 0 bases from V and 4 bases from J, with 10 bases in between. CDR3: CASSLEEGIETQYF. CDR3 bases: TGCGCCAGCAGCTTGGAGGAGGGGATAGAGACCCAGTACTTC.

The chain combines TRBV29-1 with TRBJ2-3; D uncertain. The CDR3 sequence is 12 residues long. V lost 7 bases and J 7 bases, leaving 15 bases between the germline ends. Germline V CDR1 and CDR2: SQVTM, ANQGSEA. The CDR3 bases are TGCAGCGCCCCCGCCCACATAAATACGCAGTATTTT. Protein sequence: CSAPAHINTQYF.

There are many counts of this clonotype. The rearrangement links TRBV6-5 to TRBJ2-3; tentatively, D is TRBD2 (6 bases). The V end was cut by 5 bases, the J end by 5 bases, with 23 bases between. Per the germline V gene, CDR1 is MNHEY and CDR2 is SVGAGI. This CDR3 comprises 17 residues. CDR3 residues: CASSPEGSGWRGDTQYF. Written as DNA, the CDR3 is TGTGCCAGCAGTCCCGAGGGGAGCGGCTGGCGGGGAGATACGCAGTATTTT.

This clonotype was seen ten or more times. The gene calls are TRBV11-2 and TRBJ2-1; a possible D gene is TRBD1 (5 bases). V gave up 6 bases and J gave up 8 bases, with 14 bases separating them. The CDR3 has 13 residues. Germline V gene sequence: CDR1 SGHAT, CDR2 FQNNGV. The CDR3 loop is CASRPPGIDEQFF. The CDR3 DNA reads TGTGCCAGCAGACCCCCAGGGATCGATGAGCAGTTCTTC.

The V gene is TRBV7-2, the J gene TRBJ2-3; D possibly corresponds to TRBD1 (6 bases). Trimming took off 1 base at V and 6 bases at J, with 8 bases between the two ends. Germline assignment: CDR1 SGHTA and CDR2 FQGNSA. The length of the CDR3 is 13 residues. For the CDR3, the DNA is TGTGCCAGCAGCTTAGTGGGGGCGGATACGCAGTATTTT. Translating it yields CASSLVGADTQYF.

This clonotype occurred many times. The gene calls are TRBV4-2 and TRBJ1-5; D uncertain. This CDR3 region has 16 residues. Trimming stripped 1 base from V and 5 bases from J, with 15 bases between. Germline V gives CDR1 LGHNA, CDR2 YNFKEQ. The CDR3: CASSQGTGLSHQPQHF. DNA for the CDR3: TGTGCCAGCAGCCAAGGGACCGGGTTGAGTCATCAGCCCCAGCATTTT.

This clonotype was counted many times. The chain joins TRBV6-2 or TRBV6-3 to TRBJ2-2, with a possible D match to TRBD2 (6 bases). Germline CDR1 MNHEY, CDR2 SVGEGT. Trimming pared 6 bases from V and 2 bases from J, leaving 10 bases between. The CDR3 is 14 amino acids. DNA for the CDR3: TGTGCCAGCAGAACCGGGACTAACACCGGGGAGCTGTTTTTT. Its protein product is CASRTGTNTGELFF.

This chain uses TRBV11-2 with TRBJ2-1; 7 nucleotides match TRBD2. V shed 5 bases, J shed 5 bases, and the junction held 12 bases outside the gene matches. The CDR3 totals 16 residues. In germline, CDR1 is SGHAT, CDR2 FQNNGV. The CDR3, as DNA: TGTGCCAGCAGCCCCGGATGGGGGGGAACCAACAATGAGCAGTTCTTC. It encodes CASSPGWGGTNNEQFF. Variable domain in full (rest from reference TRBV11-2 and TRBJ2-1): EAGVAQSPRYKIIEKRQSVAFWCNPISGHATLYWYQQILGQGPKLLIQFQNNGVVDDSQLPKDRFSAERLKGVDSTLKIQPAKLEDSAVYLCASSPGWGGTNNEQFFGPGTRLTVL.

This clonotype was recorded a few times. The genes are TRBV7-2 and TRBJ2-1; TRBD2 matches at 10 bases. The V and J ends lost 1 base and 0 bases, in that order; junction bases with no gene match: 15. This CDR3 contains 21 residues. Germline V lookup: CDR1 SGHTA, CDR2 FQGNSA. As DNA, the CDR3 is TGTGCCAGCAGCTTAGAATCTGTTCCGGGACTAGCGAACCCCTCCTACAATGAGCAGTTCTTC. Protein product: CASSLESVPGLANPSYNEQFF.

This clonotype has ten or more counts. The chain employs TRBV19 and TRBJ1-5; 7 nucleotides align to TRBD1. The junction had 5 bases not matched to a gene; V was cut back by 7 bases and J by 5 bases. This CDR3 has 13 amino acids. Germline CDR1 LNHDA, CDR2 SQIVND (reference sequence). The CDR3 DNA follows: TGTGCCAGTACCGCCGGGACAGATCAGCCCCAGCATTTT. It specifies CASTAGTDQPQHF. The full variable domain, its missing parts supplied by reference TRBV19 and TRBJ1-5, is DGGITQSPKYLFRKEGQNVTLSCEQNLNHDAMYWYRQDPGQGLRLIYYSQIVNDFQKGDIAEGYSVSREKKESFPLTVTSAQKNPTAFYLCASTAGTDQPQHFGDGTRLSIL.

In its sample, this clonotype was seen many times. This sequence joins TRBV12-3 or TRBV12-4 and TRBJ1-1; D possibly corresponds to TRBD1 (6 bases). CDR3 length: 13 residues. Between the trimmed V and J ends, which lost 4 bases and 1 base, there was a span of 7 bases. The DNA for the CDR3 is TGTGCCAGCAGTTCGACAGGGAACACTGAAGCTTTCTTT. Translation: CASSSTGNTEAFF.

The J gene is TRBJ2-1, the V gene TRBV20-1, with 9 positions matching TRBD2. The CDR3 has 15 amino acids. The germline CDR1 and CDR2 sequences are DFQATT and SNEGSKA (reference sequence). The V and J ends lost 1 base and 10 bases, in that order; junction bases with no gene match: 11. The CDR3 region has the DNA TGCAGTGCTAGAGCATTAGCGGGAGTACTGGAGGAGCAGTTCTTC. It translates to CSARALAGVLEEQFF.

This clonotype occurred many times. The gene calls are TRBV12-3 or TRBV12-4 and TRBJ2-5, with TRBD1 as a possible D gene (6 bases). V lost 10 bases to trimming and J lost 4 bases, with 13 bases between them. CDR3 length equals 12 residues. The DNA for the CDR3 is TGTGCCACCGGGACATTTGTAGAGACCCAGTACTTC. It codes for CATGTFVETQYF.

This clonotype showed up just a few times. The chain recombines TRBV15 with TRBJ1-2; TRBD1 matches 7 bases. This CDR3 is built from 14 residues. From germline, CDR1 is LNHNV and CDR2 YYDKDF (reference sequence). Trimming took 1 base from V and 5 from J; bases not matched to a gene: 4. CDR3 nucleotides: TGTGCCACCAGCAGAGCCGGGACAGAGTATGGCTACACCTTC. It encodes CATSRAGTEYGYTF.

The gene calls are TRBV5-8 and TRBJ2-1; 10 bases match TRBD2. The length of the CDR3 is 15 residues. CDR1 is SGHTS and CDR2 is YDEGEE in the germline V gene. V was pared by 1 base and J by 4 bases, with 2 bases of the junction left unmatched. The CDR3 nucleotides read TGTGCCAGCAGCTTGAAGACTAGCGGGTACAATGAGCAGTTCTTC. As protein: CASSLKTSGYNEQFF.

This clonotype showed up many times. The CDR3 DNA reads TGTGCCAGCAGCGTGCCAAACTACAATGAGCAGTTCTTC. This sequence encodes CASSVPNYNEQFF. The rearrangement joins TRBV7-2 to TRBJ2-1; D is ambiguous. V lost 5 bases to trimming and J lost 3 bases, with 8 bases between them. CDR1 SGHTA and CDR2 FQGNSA come from the germline V gene. CDR3 length equals 13 residues.

This clonotype occurred a few times. The chain recombines TRBV14 with TRBJ2-5, with a weak D call TRBD2 (6 bases). Germline CDR1 and CDR2: SGHDN and FVKESK. With 4 bases removed from V and 3 bases from J, the gap between germline ends came to 9 bases. The CDR3 consists of 13 residues. The CDR3: CASSPGLEETQYF. The CDR3 DNA follows: TGTGCCAGCAGCCCGGGACTTGAAGAGACCCAGTACTTC.

The sample holds a few counts of this clonotype. This chain joins TRBV2 and TRBJ2-1; TRBD2 agrees at 16 bases. This CDR3 is 20 amino acids long. CDR1 and CDR2 (germline): SNHLY, FYNNEI. Trimming cost V 5 bases and J 3 bases; bases outside gene matches: 13. DNA of the CDR3: TGTGCCAGCAGTACTCTCCCGGGACTAGCGGGAGGGGAGAACTACAATGAGCAGTTCTTC. This sequence encodes CASSTLPGLAGGENYNEQFF.

By sample share, this clonotype is medium-sized (0.01 to 0.1%). The V gene is TRBV6-7, the J gene TRBJ1-1; perhaps TRBD1 as D (5 bases). Being an ORF, TRBV6-7 has a function that is uncertain. This CDR3 has 15 residues. V lost 4 bases and J lost 1, with 13 bases in between. The CDR3 sequence is CASSSRGAPNTEAFF. CDR3 nucleotide sequence: TGTGCCAGCAGTTCCCGGGGCGCCCCGAACACTGAAGCTTTCTTT.

This clonotype was detected ten times or more. The CDR3 sequence: CASSYPGQGSQETQYF. CDR3 in DNA: TGTGCCAGCAGCTACCCGGGACAGGGTAGCCAAGAGACCCAGTACTTC. The chain joins TRBV5-4 to TRBJ2-5, with TRBD1 matching 9 bases. This CDR3 has 16 amino acids. Germline CDR1 SGHNT, CDR2 YYREEE (reference sequence). The J segment lost 1 base and the V segment lost 3 bases, leaving 7 bases of the junction unmatched.